One T cell receptor beta chain is described in this entry. This clone has only one observation. It has no known antigen specificity. No much larger clone exists at a distance of one base, and base qualities are not known. These data come from a study of blood T cell repertoires in COVID-19 (dated by TCRdb to the early 2020s). About the investigation overall: Samples covering the acute and convalescent phases of COVID-19 were provided by collaborators in the United States, Italy and Spain. The prospective study material was composed of cDNA or gDNA derived from T cells, B-cell-depleted T cells, or PBMCs. Deeply sampled blood TCRbeta repertoires from subjects exposed to, actively infected with, or recovered from COVID-19 were included in the dataset. The repertoires were released in a freely available public database intended as a resource for research on the immune response to SARS-CoV-2. The samples were drawn from the first 160 participants of the ongoing ImmuneRACE study and from 1,254 subjects provided by 6 global collaborators. A de-identified subject ID, COVID-19 status, age in years and sex were almost always included in the sample metadata. Where available, HLA class I and class II types were obtained from metadata supplied by the sample provider rather than from assay-based typing. What the authors observed across the whole study: The quantity of clinical and demographic metadata differed by source and by participant and was supplied without curation.

Unmatched junction bases come to 7, with V trimmed by 6 bases and J by 1 base. Reading from cysteine to phenylalanine, the CDR3 counts 18 amino acids. Only the CDR3 region is kept as DNA, spanning 54 bases read in frame from base 1. CDR1 KGHSH and CDR2 LQKENI were looked up in the germline V gene. Whole blood was collected in K2EDTA tubes by collaborating institutions according to the institutions' own protocols. For TCRbeta analysis, collaborators shipped samples in one of three forms: frozen whole blood, isolated PBMCs, or DNA extracted from either of those sample types. TCRbeta CDR3 regions were amplified from genomic DNA using the immunoSEQ Assay, a bias-controlled multiplex PCR. The study's own analysis went as follows. Within the assay, amplification of reference gene primers was used to estimate how many nucleated cells each sample contained. To quantify the absolute abundance of each unique TCRbeta CDR3 rearrangement, sequence reads were collapsed and filtered. For each sample, productive Simpson clonality was calculated as the square root of Simpson's diversity index over productive rearrangements. This immuneACCESS table, as held by TCRdb, lists in-frame sequences with V and J called but not all clones. Of the missing ones, under half trace to an unresolved V gene in checked studies; the others have no known cause. D and trimming come from the DNA, and the V and J calls and clone size come from that table. Present in this sample are about 120,000 clones, about 78% of which were seen just once. Jointly, the top ten make up 2% to 2.5% of the sample.

The TCR originated in an older man with acute or convalescent COVID-19. The chain couples TRBV18 to TRBJ2-3, with 16 central nucleotides matching TRBD2. Sequenced material: peripheral blood. For the CDR3, the sequence is CASSRPGLAGGRTDTQYF. The nucleotide sequence is TGTGCCAGCTCTCGCCCGGGACTAGCGGGGGGGCGCACAGATACGCAGTATTTT.